These 17 T cell receptor beta chains were sequenced from one sample in a study of blood T cells in healthy people across ages. The authors ran a second PCR of about 6 to 11 cycles using a sample-barcoded 5' primer and a J-beta primer mix. TCRdb fed the 5' RACE reads into MiXCR, producing one record per CDR3 protein. Found here are hundreds of thousands of distinct CDR3 sequences, more than 25% of them singletons; the top ten hold roughly a sixth. The sample was blood. Every receptor here comes from a woman older than 75 in good health.

CDR3 coding DNA: TGCAGTGCAAGAACTAGCGCCCGCACAGATACGCAGTATTTT. This translates into CSARTSARTDTQYF. The chain joins TRBV20-1 to TRBJ2-3, with TRBD2 matching 7 bases. CDR1 is DFQATT and CDR2 is SNEGSKA in the germline V gene (reference sequence). The J segment lost 1 base and the V segment lost 6 bases, leaving 7 bases of the junction unmatched. The CDR3 extends over 14 amino acids.

This sequence joins TRBV6-2 or TRBV6-3 and TRBJ1-5, with a tentative D call TRBD1 (5 bases). This CDR3 contains 13 residues. Germline loops: CDR1 MNHEY, CDR2 SVGEGT. Trimming took 4 bases from V and 6 from J, leaving 10 bases between them. CDR3 protein: CASSFGHLQPQHF. The CDR3, as DNA: TGTGCCAGCAGTTTCGGACACCTTCAGCCCCAGCATTTT.

This chain uses TRBV9 with TRBJ2-7; the match to TRBD1 covers 10 bases. Germline CDR1 is SGDLS and CDR2 is YYNGEE. This CDR3 region has 16 residues. V was pared by 4 bases and J by 3 bases, with 10 bases of the junction left unmatched. CDR3 coding DNA: TGTGCCAGCAGCTTCTCCGGGACAGGGGCCGGCTACGAGCAGTACTTC. Protein: CASSFSGTGAGYEQYF.

This chain uses TRBV11-2 with TRBJ2-5, with 15 positions matching TRBD2. CDR3 size: 15 residues. Germline V gene lookup returns CDR1 SGHAT and CDR2 FQNNGV. Trimming removed 1 base from V and 11 bases from J; junction bases left unmatched: 5. This CDR3 reads CASSLGGLAGGEQYF. As DNA, the CDR3 is TGTGCCAGCAGCTTAGGGGGACTAGCGGGGGGTGAGCAGTACTTC.

The rearrangement uses TRBV7-6 and TRBJ2-5; 13 nucleotides line up with TRBD2. The V segment lost 4 bases and the J segment 5 bases; nucleotides outside the gene matches: 4. This CDR3 contains 15 residues. From germline, CDR1 is SGHVS and CDR2 FNYEAQ. The CDR3: CASSWGLAGRETQYF. The CDR3 DNA follows: TGTGCCAGCAGCTGGGGACTAGCGGGGAGGGAGACCCAGTACTTC.

The rearrangement joins TRBV7-2 to TRBJ1-4; perhaps TRBD1 as D (6 bases). CDR1 and CDR2 from the germline V gene are SGHTA and FQGNSA. V lost 3 bases, J lost 4 bases, and 18 bases lay in between. The CDR3 sequence is 17 residues long. The CDR3 is CASSLTGLIGGNEKLFF. In DNA form, the CDR3 reads TGTGCCAGCAGCTTGACAGGACTGATTGGGGGTAATGAAAAACTGTTTTTT. The full variable domain, rest sourced from reference TRBV7-2 and TRBJ1-4, is GAGVSQSPSNKVTEKGKDVELRCDPISGHTALYWYRQSLGQGLEFLIYFQGNSAPDKSGLPSDRFSAERTGGSVSTLTIQRTQQEDSAVYLCASSLTGLIGGNEKLFFGSGTQLSVL.

This clonotype has only a few counts. The rearrangement joins TRBV20-1 to TRBJ2-1; D gene ambiguous. The V end was cut by 3 bases, the J end by 6 bases, with 15 bases between. The germline CDR1 and CDR2 sequences are DFQATT and SNEGSKA (reference sequence). The CDR3 is 14 amino acids. CDR3 in amino acids: CSASWTLVTNEQFF. DNA for the CDR3: TGCAGTGCTAGTTGGACCCTCGTAACCAATGAGCAGTTCTTC.

This clonotype was observed many times. The rearrangement joins TRBV6-2 or TRBV6-3 to TRBJ2-1; no firm D call. V was pared by 8 bases and J by 4 bases, with 6 bases between. Per the germline V gene, CDR1 is MNHEY and CDR2 is SVGEGT. This CDR3 spans 11 amino acids. DNA of the CDR3: TGTGCCAGCCTATGGTACAATGAGCAGTTCTTC. Amino acids: CASLWYNEQFF.

In this sample, this clonotype turned up many times. J is TRBJ2-3 and V is TRBV7-2, with 9 bases that match TRBD2. J gave up 0 bases and V 3 bases, and 4 bases lay outside the gene matches. This CDR3 contains 16 residues. The germline V gene has CDR1 SGHTA and CDR2 FQGNSA. CDR3 nucleotides: TGTGCCAGCAGCTTCGCGGGGGGGCCGAGCACAGATACGCAGTATTTT. This gives the protein CASSFAGGPSTDTQYF.

The table lists this clonotype with many counts. This could be a read error, since a much larger clone is one nucleotide away. This chain links TRBV2 with TRBJ1-5, with D uncertain. The CDR3 extends over 14 amino acids. In germline, CDR1 is SNHLY, CDR2 FYNNEI. Between the trimmed V and J ends, which lost 6 bases and 0 bases, there was a span of 9 bases. The chain's CDR3 is CASRGSGSNQPQHF. The DNA of the CDR3 is TGTGCCAGCAGGGGGTCGGGTAGCAATCAGCCCCAGCATTTT.

This clonotype was recorded many times. The chain recombines TRBV20-1 with TRBJ2-1, with TRBD1 matching 10 bases. The V gene end was trimmed by 5 bases and the J gene end by 2 bases; junction bases not matched to a gene: 6. Germline-derived CDR1 and CDR2 are DFQATT and SNEGSKA (reference sequence). This CDR3 contains 15 residues. CDR3 DNA: TGCAGTGCTGGCAGTGGACAGGGGGCCTACAATGAGCAGTTCTTC. Translation gives CSAGSGQGAYNEQFF.

This clonotype has more than one count but fewer than ten. A much larger clone lies a single base off, so this may be a read error. This chain links TRBV20-1 with TRBJ2-4; D not certain. V lost 3 bases, J lost 13 bases, and 13 bases lay in between. This CDR3 comprises 11 residues. Germline V gives CDR1 DFQATT, CDR2 SNEGSKA (reference sequence). DNA for the CDR3: TGCAGTGCTAGCGGCCACAATGAGCAGTACTTC. This codes for CSASGHNEQYF.

This clonotype was observed at least ten times. The chain joins TRBV5-1 to TRBJ1-2; TRBD1 is a possible D gene (5 bases). Germline lookup yields CDR1 SGHRS and CDR2 YFSETQ. The CDR3 length is 15 residues. V was cut by 4 bases and J by 4 bases, with 17 bases left in between. DNA for the CDR3: TGCGCCAGCAGCCCTGGACATCGGGGTGGCTATGGCTACACCTTC. Encoded protein: CASSPGHRGGYGYTF.

In its sample, this clonotype was seen a few times. V is TRBV21-1 and J is TRBJ2-7; the table's D call TRBD1 went unverified against the DNA. TRBV21-1 is noted as a pseudogene. The CDR3 contains 15 residues. The CDR3 sequence is CASSNWDGIRYEQYF. DNA for the CDR3: TGTGCCAGCAGCAATTGGGACGGAATACGCTACGAGCAGTACTTC.

For this clonotype: This sequence may be a read error, since a much larger clone differs from it by one base. The gene calls are TRBV7-9 and TRBJ2-3; D might be TRBD1 (6 bases). Per the germline V gene, CDR1 is SEHNR and CDR2 is FQNEAQ (reference sequence). CDR3 size: 18 residues. Trimming removed 1 base at V and 2 bases at J, with 19 bases between. As DNA, the CDR3 is TGTGCCAGCAGCTTAGAAATGTTCGCAGGACAGCCCACAGATACGCAGTATTTT. Translating it yields CASSLEMFAGQPTDTQYF.

The chain employs TRBV12-3 or TRBV12-4 and TRBJ2-4; 7 bases are shared with TRBD1. Matching the DNA end better, TRBJ2-7 makes the J call doubtful. This CDR3 comprises 16 residues. CDR3 nucleotide sequence: TGTGCCAGCAGTTTAGGGGGGAACAGGGGCCCCTACGAGCAGTACTTC. This translates into CASSLGGNRGPYEQYF.

Relative to its sample, this clonotype is medium-sized. V usage is TRBV11-3 and J usage is TRBJ1-1; D is ambiguous. Trimming took 8 bases from V and 4 from J, leaving 8 bases between them. The germline V gene encodes CDR1 SGHNT and CDR2 YENEEA. CDR3 length equals 11 residues. CDR3 amino acids: CASALSTEAFF. The DNA of the CDR3 is TGTGCCAGCGCTTTAAGCACTGAAGCTTTCTTT.